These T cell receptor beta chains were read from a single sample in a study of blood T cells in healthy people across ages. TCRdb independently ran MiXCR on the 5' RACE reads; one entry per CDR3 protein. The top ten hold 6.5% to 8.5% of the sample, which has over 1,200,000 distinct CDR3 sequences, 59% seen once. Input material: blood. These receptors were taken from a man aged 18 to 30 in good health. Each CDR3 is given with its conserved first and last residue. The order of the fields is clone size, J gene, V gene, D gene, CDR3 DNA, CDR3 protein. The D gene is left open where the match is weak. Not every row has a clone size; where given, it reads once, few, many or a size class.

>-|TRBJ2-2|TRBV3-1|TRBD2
TGTGCCAGCAGAACTAGCGGGAGTGCCGGGGAGCTGTTTTTT
CASRTSGSAGELFF
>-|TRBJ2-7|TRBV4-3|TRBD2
TGCGCCAGCAGCCGCGAGCGGGGATTCCACGAGCAGTACTTC
CASSRERGFHEQYF
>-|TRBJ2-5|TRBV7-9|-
TGTGCCAGCAGCTTTATGGGACGGCGGGCAGGGACCCAGTACTTC
CASSFMGRRAGTQYF
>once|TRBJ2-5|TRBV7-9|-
TGTGCCAGCAGCACCCGGTCAGAAGAGACCCAGTACTTC
CASSTRSEETQYF
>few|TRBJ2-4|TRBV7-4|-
TGTGCCAGCAGCTTGAGGAGGACAACCGGCGAAAACATTCAGTACTTC
CASSLRRTTGENIQYF
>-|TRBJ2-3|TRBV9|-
TGTGCCAGCAGCATACTCAACGGTGTCTTTCCAGATACGCAGTATTTT
CASSILNGVFPDTQYF
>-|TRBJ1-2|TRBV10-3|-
TGTGCCATCTCGGGGGGCGTTACATATGGCTACACCTTC
CAISGGVTYGYTF
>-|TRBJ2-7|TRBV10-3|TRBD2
TGTGCCATCAGTGAGACCGGACTAAGCGGGATTAGGTACGAGCAGTACTTC
CAISETGLSGIRYEQYF
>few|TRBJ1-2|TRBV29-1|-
TGCAGCGTTCCACTTACAGGCAACTATGGCTACACCTTC
CSVPLTGNYGYTF
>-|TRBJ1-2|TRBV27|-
TGTGCCAGCAGTTTTCAGGGGTACTATGGCTACACCTTC
CASSFQGYYGYTF
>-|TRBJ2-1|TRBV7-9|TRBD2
TGTGCCAGCAGCTTGGATGCAGCGGGAGGGAACAATGAGCAGTTCTTC
CASSLDAAGGNNEQFF
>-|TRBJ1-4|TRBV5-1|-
TGCGCCAGCAGCACGGTAGGCCGTTCGGAAAAACTGTTTTTT
CASSTVGRSEKLFF
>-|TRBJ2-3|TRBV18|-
TGTGCCAGCTCACTCTTACAACGGACGGGCACAGATACGCAGTATTTT
CASSLLQRTGTDTQYF
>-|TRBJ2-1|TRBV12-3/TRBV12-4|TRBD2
TGTGCCAGCAGTTTAGGGTGGGCACTAGCGGGAGTCGTTGGGTACAATGAGCAGTTCTTC
CASSLGWALAGVVGYNEQFF
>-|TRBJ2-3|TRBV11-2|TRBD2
TGTGCCAGCAGCTCGCCGAGGAGCGGGACCATTACGCAGTATTTT
CASSSPRSGTITQYF
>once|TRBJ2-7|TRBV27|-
TGTGCCAGCAGTTCTTGGGACGTCTCCTACGAGCAGTACTTC
CASSSWDVSYEQYF
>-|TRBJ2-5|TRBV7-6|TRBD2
TGTGCCGGCAGCTTAGGAGTAGCGGGGGGCCAAGAGACCCAGTACTTC
CAGSLGVAGGQETQYF
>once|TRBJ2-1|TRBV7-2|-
TGTGCCAGCAGCTTAGTTGAGAATCGAGCCTACAATGAGCAGTTCTTC
CASSLVENRAYNEQFF
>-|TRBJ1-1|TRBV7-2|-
TGTGCCAGCAGCCCCCCCCGGATGAACACTGAAGCTTTCTTT
CASSPPRMNTEAFF
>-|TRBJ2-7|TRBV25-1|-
TGTGCCAGCAGTGAAGACAGAACCTACGAGCAGTACTTC
CASSEDRTYEQYF
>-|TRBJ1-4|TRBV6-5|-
TGTGCCAGCAGTCAGTCCGCGACAGTTGAAAAACTGTTTTTT
CASSQSATVEKLFF
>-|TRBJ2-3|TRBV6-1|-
TGTGCCAGCAGTGAGTGGAGGGGGGGCACAGATACGCAGTATTTT
CASSEWRGGTDTQYF
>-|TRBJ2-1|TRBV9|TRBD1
TGTGCCAGCAGCGTAGAGGGACAGCCATACAATGAGCAGTTCTTC
CASSVEGQPYNEQFF
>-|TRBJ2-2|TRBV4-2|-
TGTGCCAGCTGTTTGGTAGCACACGGACGTAAGACCGGGGAGCTGTTTTTT
CASCLVAHGRKTGELFF
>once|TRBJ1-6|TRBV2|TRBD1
TGTGCCACCGGGACAGGCCCGACTGGGGGTAATTCACCCCTCCACTTT
CATGTGPTGGNSPLHF
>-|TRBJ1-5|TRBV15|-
TGTGCCACCAGCAGAGAAGCGGGTAGCAATCAGCCCCAGCATTTT
CATSREAGSNQPQHF
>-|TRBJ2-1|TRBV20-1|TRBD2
TGCAGTGCTAGAAGACCGGGAGGGAATGAGCAGTTCTTC
CSARRPGGNEQFF
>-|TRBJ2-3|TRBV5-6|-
TGTGCCAGCAGCTTTGGACATCCACAAGATACGCAGTATTTT
CASSFGHPQDTQYF
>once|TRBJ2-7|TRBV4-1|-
TGCGCCAGCAGTATAGCGGATACCTACGAGCAGTACTTC
CASSIADTYEQYF
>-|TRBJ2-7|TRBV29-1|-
TGCAGCGTTGGGCCCAGCGGGCCTCGGGGAGAGCAGTACTTC
CSVGPSGPRGEQYF
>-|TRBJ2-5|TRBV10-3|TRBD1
TGTGCCACGTGGACCGGGACAGGGGTGGGGGAGCAGTACTTC
CATWTGTGVGEQYF
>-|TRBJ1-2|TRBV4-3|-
TGCGCCAGCAGCCGAGCTGGCCTCGGCTACACCTTC
CASSRAGLGYTF
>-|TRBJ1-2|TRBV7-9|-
TGTGCCAGCAGCTTTCTACCAGGGGAGGACTATGGCTACACCTTC
CASSFLPGEDYGYTF
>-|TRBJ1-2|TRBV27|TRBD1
TGTGCCAGCAGTTTCTCGGGACAGGGGCGCCTATATGGCTACACCTTC
CASSFSGQGRLYGYTF
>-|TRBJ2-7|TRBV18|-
TGTGCCAGCTCACCTTCGACAGATCCCTACGAGCAGTACTTC
CASSPSTDPYEQYF
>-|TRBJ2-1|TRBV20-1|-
TGCGGTGCTAGTATTTCCCCAGGGTTAGCAGATGAGCAGTTCTTC
CGASISPGLADEQFF
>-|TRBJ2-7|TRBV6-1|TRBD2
TGTGCCAGCAACCGGGACTACACCTACGAGCAGTACTTC
CASNRDYTYEQYF
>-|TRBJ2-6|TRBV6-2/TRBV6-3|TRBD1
TGTGCCAGCAGTTTAAACAGGGGTACGAGCTCTGGGGCCAACGTCCTGACTTTC
CASSLNRGTSSGANVLTF
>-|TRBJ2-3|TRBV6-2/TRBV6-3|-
TGTGCCAGCAGTTACTCCCCGACAGGAGCGGCTGCCCGGGATACGCAGTATTTT
CASSYSPTGAAARDTQYF
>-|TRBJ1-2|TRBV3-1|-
TGTGCCAGCAGCCAAGATCAGAACAGTGTCAGCTACACCTTC
CASSQDQNSVSYTF
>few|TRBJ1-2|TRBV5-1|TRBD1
TGCGCCAGCAGCTTGGTCCCATCAAACGGACAGGGTGACTATGGCTACACCTTC
CASSLVPSNGQGDYGYTF
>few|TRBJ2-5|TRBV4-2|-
TGTGCCACCTCCTTGGGGGGTCCTCAAGAGACCCAGTACTTC
CATSLGGPQETQYF
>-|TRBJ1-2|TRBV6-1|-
TGTGCCAGCAATCCAAGTAAGGACGGCCTTTATGGCTACACCTTC
CASNPSKDGLYGYTF
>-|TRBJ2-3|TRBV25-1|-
TGTGCCAGCAGTCCAGGGGCCGCGGCCACAGATACGCAGTATTTT
CASSPGAAATDTQYF
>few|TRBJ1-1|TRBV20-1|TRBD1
TGCAGTGCCATTCCGGGACAGGGAAGGACTGAAGCTTTCTTT
CSAIPGQGRTEAFF
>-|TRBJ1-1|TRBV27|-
TGTGCCAGCAGGAATGGACGGGACACTGAAGCTTTCTTT
CASRNGRDTEAFF
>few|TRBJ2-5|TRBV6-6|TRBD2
TGTGCCAGCAGTACCGGACTAGCTAAAGAGACCCAGTACTTC
CASSTGLAKETQYF
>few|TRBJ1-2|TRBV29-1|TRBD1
TGCAGCGTTGTCAAAACCGGGACAGGGGGCCTCTATGGCTACACCTTC
CSVVKTGTGGLYGYTF
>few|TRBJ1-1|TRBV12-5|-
TGTGCTAGTGGTTTGGAGGCCTGGAGGAACACTGAAGCTTTCTTT
CASGLEAWRNTEAFF
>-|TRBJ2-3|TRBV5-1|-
TGCGCCAGCAGCTTGGGACAGATTAGCACAGATACGCAGTATTTT
CASSLGQISTDTQYF
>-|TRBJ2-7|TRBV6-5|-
TGTGCCAGCAGTTACCCCAAACTGGAATCAGACGAGCAGTACTTC
CASSYPKLESDEQYF
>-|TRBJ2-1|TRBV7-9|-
TGTGCCAGCAGCTTAGGGGTTTTCGGGGGCCCCACGTCGGGGAATGAGCAGTTCTTC
CASSLGVFGGPTSGNEQFF
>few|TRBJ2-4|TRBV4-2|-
TGTGCCAGCAGCCAAGAGGTAGCTGAAAACATTCAGTACTTC
CASSQEVAENIQYF